Listed below are T cell receptor beta chains from one sample, sequenced in a study of shared clonotypes between healthy human individuals. Profiling relied on immunoSEQ multiplex PCR, and the TCRdb table lists in-frame clones only, not all of them. Of about a million clones listed, about 80% are singletons. The sequencing sample was made of memory CD4+ T cells sorted from blood. The receptors shown here come from a man in his late teens or twenties in good health. Each CDR3 is given with its conserved first and last residue. The D gene is left open where the match is weak. Size tells how often a clone was seen (once, few, many) or the class of an expanded clone, and some rows leave it out.

clone_size | j_call | v_call | d_call | cdr3_aa | cdr3_nt
NA | TRBJ2-7 | TRBV7-3 | TRBD2 | CASSLTTSGGAYEQYF | TGTGCCAGCAGCTTAACGACTAGCGGGGGGGCCTACGAGCAGTACTTC
NA | TRBJ2-2 | TRBV15 | NA | CATSRYGGGSGELFF | TGTGCCACCAGCAGATATGGAGGGGGCTCCGGGGAGCTGTTTTTT
NA | TRBJ1-2 | TRBV18 | NA | CASSPRGGAGYTF | TGTGCCAGCTCACCCAGGGGAGGGGCCGGCTACACCTTC
NA | TRBJ1-2 | TRBV7-9 | TRBD1 | CASSPSGQANYGYTF | TGTGCCAGCAGCCCTAGTGGACAGGCTAACTATGGCTACACCTTC
once | TRBJ2-2 | TRBV5-1 | NA | CASSLEAGTGELFF | TGCGCCAGCAGCTTGGAGGCGGGTACCGGGGAGCTGTTTTTT
NA | TRBJ1-2 | TRBV7-8 | NA | CASSLLPSLKGGYTF | TGTGCCAGCAGCTTATTGCCCTCCCTCAAGGGGGGCTACACCTTC
few | TRBJ2-1 | TRBV11-1 | NA | CASSVTGRPSYNEQFF | TGTGCCAGCAGCGTTACAGGGCGTCCCTCCTACAATGAGCAGTTCTTC
NA | TRBJ1-3 | TRBV5-1 | TRBD1 | CASSAGQSIGGNTIYF | TGCGCCAGCAGCGCGGGACAGAGCATCGGTGGAAACACCATATATTTT
NA | TRBJ2-3 | TRBV11-2 | TRBD2 | CASSLVGRFGLADTDTQYF | TGTGCCAGCAGCTTAGTGGGGCGGTTTGGACTAGCGGACACAGATACGCAGTATTTT
NA | TRBJ2-2 | TRBV13 | NA | CASSARKVLNGELFF | TGTGCCAGCAGCGCCCGGAAGGTTTTAAACGGGGAGCTGTTTTTT
NA | TRBJ2-5 | TRBV10-3 | TRBD1 | CAISPDRGETQYF | TGTGCCATCAGCCCGGACAGGGGAGAGACCCAGTACTTC
NA | TRBJ1-1 | TRBV6-5 | NA | CASSSHNRNTEAFF | TGTGCCAGCAGTTCCCACAACCGGAACACTGAAGCTTTCTTT
NA | TRBJ1-2 | TRBV10-3 | TRBD1 | CAIRPTGGDYGYTF | TGTGCCATCAGACCCACAGGGGGAGACTATGGCTACACCTTC
NA | TRBJ2-1 | TRBV5-1 | TRBD2 | CASKTSGSLYNEQFF | TGCGCCAGCAAGACTAGCGGGAGCCTTTACAATGAGCAGTTCTTC
NA | TRBJ2-3 | TRBV5-1 | TRBD1 | CASSLVGQGAADTQYF | TGCGCCAGCAGCTTGGTAGGACAGGGGGCTGCAGATACGCAGTATTTT
NA | TRBJ2-1 | TRBV7-2 | TRBD2 | CASARGRTYNEQFF | TGTGCCTCGGCCCGCGGGAGGACCTACAATGAGCAGTTCTTC
NA | TRBJ1-2 | TRBV6-1 | NA | CASRGANYGYTF | TGTGCCAGCAGGGGTGCTAACTATGGCTACACCTTC
many | TRBJ2-1 | TRBV29-1 | NA | CSVGGNNEQFF | TGCAGCGTTGGGGGCAACAATGAGCAGTTCTTC
NA | TRBJ2-6 | TRBV5-1 | TRBD2 | CASSSASGSVGANVLTF | TGCGCCAGCAGCTCAGCTAGCGGGAGTGTTGGGGCCAACGTCCTGACTTTC
NA | TRBJ2-5 | TRBV6-5 | NA | CASSPGHFQETQYF | TGTGCCAGCAGCCCTGGACACTTCCAAGAGACCCAGTACTTC
few | TRBJ1-2 | TRBV18 | NA | CASSPPQGYGYTF | TGTGCCAGCTCACCACCGCAGGGCTATGGCTACACCTTC
NA | TRBJ2-5 | TRBV11-2 | TRBD2 | CASSNGLVATQYF | TGTGCCAGCAGCAACGGACTAGTGGCGACCCAGTACTTC